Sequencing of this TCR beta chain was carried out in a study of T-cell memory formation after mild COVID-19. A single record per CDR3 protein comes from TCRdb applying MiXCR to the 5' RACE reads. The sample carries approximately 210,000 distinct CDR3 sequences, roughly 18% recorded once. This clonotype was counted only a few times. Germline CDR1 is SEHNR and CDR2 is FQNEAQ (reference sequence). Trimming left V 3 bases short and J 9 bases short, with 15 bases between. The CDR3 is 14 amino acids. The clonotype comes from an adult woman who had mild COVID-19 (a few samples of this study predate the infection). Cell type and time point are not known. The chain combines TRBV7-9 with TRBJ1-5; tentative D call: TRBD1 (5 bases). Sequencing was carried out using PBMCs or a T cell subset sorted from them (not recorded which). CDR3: CASSLSGPDRPQHF. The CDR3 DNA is TGTGCCAGCAGCTTGTCAGGGCCGGATCGGCCCCAGCATTTT.